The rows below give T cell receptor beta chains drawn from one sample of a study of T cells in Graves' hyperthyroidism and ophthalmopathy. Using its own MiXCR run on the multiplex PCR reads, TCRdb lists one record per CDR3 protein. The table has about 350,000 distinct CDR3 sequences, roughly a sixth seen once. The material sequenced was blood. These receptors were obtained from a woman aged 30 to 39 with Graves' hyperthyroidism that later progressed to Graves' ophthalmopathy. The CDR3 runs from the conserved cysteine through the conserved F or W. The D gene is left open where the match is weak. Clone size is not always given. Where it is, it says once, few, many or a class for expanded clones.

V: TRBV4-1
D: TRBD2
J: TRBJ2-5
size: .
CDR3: CASSRLLAGAGETQYF
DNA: TGCGCCAGCAGCCGACTACTAGCGGGGGCGGGAGAGACCCAGTACTTC

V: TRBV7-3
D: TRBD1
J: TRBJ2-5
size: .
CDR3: CASSDPFDRDRLETQYF
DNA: TGTGCCAGCAGTGACCCCTTTGATCGGGACAGGCTAGAGACCCAGTACTTC

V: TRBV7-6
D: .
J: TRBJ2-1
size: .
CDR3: CASSRLASVDEQFF
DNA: TGTGCCAGCAGCCGCCTCGCCTCGGTGGATGAGCAGTTCTTC

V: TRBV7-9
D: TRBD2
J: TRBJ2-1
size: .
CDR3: CASSYTQREGRNEQFF
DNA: TGTGCCAGCAGCTACACACAGCGGGAGGGTAGGAATGAGCAGTTCTTC

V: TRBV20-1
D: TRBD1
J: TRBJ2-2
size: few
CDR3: CSAQDRDHGELFF
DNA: TGCAGTGCCCAGGACAGGGATCACGGGGAGCTGTTTTTT

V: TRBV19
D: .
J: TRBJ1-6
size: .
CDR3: CASSSTRVSPLHF
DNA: TGTGCCAGTAGTTCGACCAGGGTTTCACCCCTCCACTTT

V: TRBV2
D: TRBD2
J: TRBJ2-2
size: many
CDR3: CASSKRTSGAWDTGELFF
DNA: TGTGCCAGCAGTAAAAGGACTAGCGGGGCCTGGGATACCGGGGAGCTGTTTTTT

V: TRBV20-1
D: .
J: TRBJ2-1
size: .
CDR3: CSARRLRGVSYNEQFF
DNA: TGCAGTGCTCGCCGCCTTCGCGGGGTTTCCTACAATGAGCAGTTCTTC

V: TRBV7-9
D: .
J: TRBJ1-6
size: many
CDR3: CASSSNSPLHF
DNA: TGTGCCAGCAGCTCAAATTCACCCCTCCACTTT

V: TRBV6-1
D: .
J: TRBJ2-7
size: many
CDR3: CASSVRAGTTYEQYF
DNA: TGTGCCAGCAGTGTTCGGGCGGGTACTACCTACGAGCAGTACTTC

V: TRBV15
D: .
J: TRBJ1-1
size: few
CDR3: CATSRDRYTEAFF
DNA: TGTGCCACCAGCAGAGATAGGTACACTGAAGCTTTCTTT

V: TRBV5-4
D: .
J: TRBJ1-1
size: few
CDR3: CASSLDSQIPTEAFF
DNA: TGTGCCAGCAGCTTGGACAGTCAAATACCCACTGAAGCTTTCTTT

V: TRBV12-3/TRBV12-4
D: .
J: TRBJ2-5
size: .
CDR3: CASSSLKQGDGTQYF
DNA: TGTGCCAGCAGTTCCCTGAAGCAGGGTGATGGGACCCAGTACTTC

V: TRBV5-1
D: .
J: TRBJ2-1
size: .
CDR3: CASSQDSFSSYNEQFF
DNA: TGCGCCAGCAGCCAGGACTCCTTCTCCTCCTACAATGAGCAGTTCTTC

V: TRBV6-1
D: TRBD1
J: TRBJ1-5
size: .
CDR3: CASSRQGLDQPQHF
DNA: TGTGCCAGTAGCCGACAGGGTTTAGATCAGCCCCAGCATTTT

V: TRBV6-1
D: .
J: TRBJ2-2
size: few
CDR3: CASSSSSGTRDTGELFF
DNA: TGTGCCAGCAGTTCTTCATCGGGGACAAGGGACACCGGGGAGCTGTTTTTT

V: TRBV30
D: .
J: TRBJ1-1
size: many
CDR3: CAWREVSEAFF
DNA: TGTGCCTGGAGAGAGGTTAGTGAAGCTTTCTTT

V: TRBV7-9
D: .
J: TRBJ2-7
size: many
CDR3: CASSGRTDSTVYEQYF
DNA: TGTGCCAGCAGCGGGAGGACTGACTCAACGGTGTACGAGCAGTACTTC

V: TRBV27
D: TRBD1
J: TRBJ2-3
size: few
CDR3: CASSSRQGPGTDTQYF
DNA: TGTGCCAGCAGTTCCAGACAGGGGCCGGGCACAGATACGCAGTATTTT

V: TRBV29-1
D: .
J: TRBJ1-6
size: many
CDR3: CSVRAGNNSPLHF
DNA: TGCAGCGTTCGGGCAGGAAATAATTCACCCCTCCACTTT